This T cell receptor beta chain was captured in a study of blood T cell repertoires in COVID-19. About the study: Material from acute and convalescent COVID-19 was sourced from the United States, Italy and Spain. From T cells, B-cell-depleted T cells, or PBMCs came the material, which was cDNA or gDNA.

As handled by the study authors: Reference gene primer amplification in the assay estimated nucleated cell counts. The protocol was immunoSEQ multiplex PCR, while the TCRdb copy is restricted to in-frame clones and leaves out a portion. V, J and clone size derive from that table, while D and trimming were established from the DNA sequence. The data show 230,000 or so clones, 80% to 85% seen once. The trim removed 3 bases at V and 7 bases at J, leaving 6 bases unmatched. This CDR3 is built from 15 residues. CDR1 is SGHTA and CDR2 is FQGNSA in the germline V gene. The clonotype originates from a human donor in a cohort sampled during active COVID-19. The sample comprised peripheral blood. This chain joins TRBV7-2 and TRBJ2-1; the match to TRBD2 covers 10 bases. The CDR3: CASSFTSGIGNEQFF. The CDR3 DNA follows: TGTGCCAGCAGCTTCACTAGCGGGATCGGAAATGAGCAGTTCTTC.